This is a list of T cell receptor beta chains from one sample in a study of T cell clones after liver transplantation. Some clones are missing from TCRdb's copy, which holds only in-frame ones; the method was immunoSEQ multiplex PCR. The sample holds 50,000 or so clones, approximately 71% seen once. The starting material was CD4+ T cells from blood, obtained roughly 55 months after liver transplant. These receptors all stem from a human patient who received a liver transplant. Some T cells may be graft donor cells. The CDR3 runs from the conserved cysteine through the conserved F or W.

V,CDR3
TRBV2,CASSGSRGVRTDTQYF
TRBV7-2,CASSLGSTGVNQPQHF
TRBV6-5,CASAIQGGTEAFF
TRBV7-2,CASSLQWSGRPSYNEQFF
TRBV4-2,CASSQVGEANEKLFF
TRBV20-1,CSPKLLYGYTF
TRBV11-3,CASSLQGKNSPLHF
TRBV30,CAWSVFSGGLNTQYF
TRBV30,CASPGQGNTEAFF
TRBV6-5,CASSPGAGYTF
TRBV19,CASGGETQYF
TRBV2,CASSDGTGADGYTF
TRBV7-9,CASSLRGASTNEQFF
TRBV7-3,CASSLTSGGYNEQFF
TRBV5-6,CASSLQGTPEAFF
TRBV10-3,CAISGEGRGNSPLHF